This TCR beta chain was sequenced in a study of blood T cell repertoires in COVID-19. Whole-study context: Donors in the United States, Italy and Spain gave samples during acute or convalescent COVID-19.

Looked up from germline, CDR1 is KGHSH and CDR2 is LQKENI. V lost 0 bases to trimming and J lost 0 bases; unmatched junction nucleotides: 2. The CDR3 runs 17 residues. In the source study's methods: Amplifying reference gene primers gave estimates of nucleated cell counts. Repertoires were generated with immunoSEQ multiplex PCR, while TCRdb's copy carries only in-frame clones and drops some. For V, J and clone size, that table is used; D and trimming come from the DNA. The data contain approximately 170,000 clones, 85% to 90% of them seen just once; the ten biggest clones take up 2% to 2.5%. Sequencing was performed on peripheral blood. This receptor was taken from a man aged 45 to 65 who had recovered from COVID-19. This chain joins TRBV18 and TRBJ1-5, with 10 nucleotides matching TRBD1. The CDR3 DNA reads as TGTGCCAGCTCACCACCGGGACAGGGGTCTAGCAATCAGCCCCAGCATTTT. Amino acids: CASSPPGQGSSNQPQHF.